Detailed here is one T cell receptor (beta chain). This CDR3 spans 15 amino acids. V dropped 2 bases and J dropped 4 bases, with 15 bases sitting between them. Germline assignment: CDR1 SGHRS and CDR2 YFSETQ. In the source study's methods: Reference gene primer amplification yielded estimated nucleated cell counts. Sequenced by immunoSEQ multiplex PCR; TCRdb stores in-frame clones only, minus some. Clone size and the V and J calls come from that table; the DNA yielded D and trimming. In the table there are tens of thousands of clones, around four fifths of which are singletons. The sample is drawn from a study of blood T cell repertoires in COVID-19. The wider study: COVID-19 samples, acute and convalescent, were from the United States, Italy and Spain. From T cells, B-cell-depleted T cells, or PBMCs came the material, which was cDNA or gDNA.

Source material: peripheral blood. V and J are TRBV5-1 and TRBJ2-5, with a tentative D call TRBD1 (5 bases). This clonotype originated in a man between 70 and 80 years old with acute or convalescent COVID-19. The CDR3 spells CASSLIAGYIETQYF. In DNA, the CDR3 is TGCGCCAGCAGCTTAATTGCAGGGTATATAGAGACCCAGTACTTC.